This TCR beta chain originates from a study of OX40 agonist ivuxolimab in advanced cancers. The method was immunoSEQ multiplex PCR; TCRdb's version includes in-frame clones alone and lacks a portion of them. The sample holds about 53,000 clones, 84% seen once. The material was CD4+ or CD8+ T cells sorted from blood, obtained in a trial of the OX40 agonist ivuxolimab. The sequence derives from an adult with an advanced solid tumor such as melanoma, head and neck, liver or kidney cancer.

CDR3 loop: CASSRSGLAGSSYF. Written as DNA, the CDR3 is TGTGCCAGCAGCCGTTCGGGACTAGCGGGATCCTCGTACTTC. V gene TRBV5-4 combines with J gene TRBJ2-7, with 13 bases lining up with TRBD2. V gave up 4 bases and J gave up 12 bases; unmatched junction bases: 10. Germline V gene sequence: CDR1 SGHNT, CDR2 YYREEE (reference sequence). This CDR3 has 14 amino acids.